These 30 T cell receptor beta chains share one sample of origin, sequenced in a study of T cell repertoires in cytomegalovirus infection. What these receptors recognize is not known. TCRdb re-called the reads through MiXCR, storing one row per CDR3 protein. The data show roughly 310,000 distinct CDR3 sequences, roughly 28% seen once. The input for sequencing was cultured PBMCs, taken from culture after CMV antigen stimulation. The receptors derive from a human donor in good health (CMV status not recorded). Some clones in this sample may be carry-over from other donors' samples.

This clonotype has ten or more counts. The chain recombines TRBV5-1 with TRBJ2-2, with a tentative D call TRBD1 (6 bases). This CDR3 region has 13 residues. The germline V gene has CDR1 SGHRS and CDR2 YFSETQ. Between the trimmed V and J ends, which lost 3 bases and 6 bases, there was a span of 9 bases. This chain's CDR3 is CASSYGQPGELFF. The CDR3 DNA sequence: TGCGCCAGCAGCTATGGACAGCCCGGGGAGCTGTTTTTT. The full variable domain, its missing parts supplied by reference TRBV5-1 and TRBJ2-2, is KAGVTQTPRYLIKTRGQQVTLSCSPISGHRSVSWYQQTPGQGLQFLFEYFSETQRNKGNFPGRFSGRQFSNSRSEMNVSTLELGDSALYLCASSYGQPGELFFGEGSRLTVL.

This clonotype was picked up many times. The J gene is TRBJ2-1, the V gene TRBV7-8, with D hard to call. V was trimmed by 5 bases and J by 3 bases, leaving 20 bases between them. CDR1 is SGHVS and CDR2 is FQNEAQ in the germline V gene. The CDR3 runs to 17 residues. The CDR3 is CASSANPRTGNYNEQFF. In nucleotides, the CDR3 is TGTGCCAGCAGCGCCAACCCCCGGACGGGCAACTACAATGAGCAGTTCTTC.

V usage is TRBV19 and J usage is TRBJ2-1; perhaps D is TRBD1 or TRBD2 (5 bases each). CDR3 size: 15 residues. CDR1 is LNHDA, CDR2 SQIVND, per germline (reference sequence). With 1 base removed from V and 2 bases from J, the gap between germline ends came to 9 bases. CDR3 sequence: CASSIGRDPYNEQFF. The CDR3 nucleotides read TGTGCCAGTAGTATAGGTCGGGACCCCTACAATGAGCAGTTCTTC.

The genes are TRBV27 and TRBJ2-1; 10 bases agree with TRBD2. The ends lost 2 bases at V and 8 bases at J; junction bases unmatched: 9. CDR3 length equals 16 residues. From germline, CDR1 is MNHEY and CDR2 SMNVEV (reference sequence). In DNA, the CDR3 is TGTGCCAGCAGTTTACTAGCGGGAGCCGGGTACGATGAGCAGTTCTTC. Translation: CASSLLAGAGYDEQFF.

This clonotype was found a few times. J is TRBJ2-3 and V is TRBV7-6, with a weak D call TRBD1 (6 bases). The CDR3 runs to 13 residues. From germline, CDR1 is SGHVS and CDR2 FNYEAQ. The V gene lost 5 bases and the J gene lost 5 bases, with 11 bases spanning the gap. CDR3 sequence reads: CASSPRDIDTQYF. CDR3 DNA: TGTGCCAGCAGCCCCCGGGACATAGATACGCAGTATTTT.

This clonotype showed up just a few times. The genes are TRBV6-1 and TRBJ2-7; unclear D gene. Germline CDR1 is MNHNS and CDR2 is SASEGT. This CDR3 has 15 amino acids. Trimming shortened V by 6 bases and J by 5 bases, and 20 bases separated the two germline ends. CDR3 residues: CASSFPTDLLHEQYF. For the CDR3, the DNA is TGTGCCAGCAGCTTCCCTACCGACCTTCTCCACGAGCAGTACTTC.

The chain carries TRBV7-2 and TRBJ1-1, with 8 bases identical to TRBD1. The CDR3 has 17 residues. CDR1 is SGHTA and CDR2 is FQGNSA in the germline V gene. Trimming at V came to 5 bases and at J to 4 bases, leaving 15 bases not matched to a gene. CDR3 sequence (DNA): TGTGCCAGCAGCCCCAACATCAGGGGGCGAGTGGTCACTGAAGCTTTCTTT. It specifies CASSPNIRGRVVTEAFF.

The sample holds many counts of this clonotype. V is TRBV2 and J is TRBJ2-5, with 7 bases aligning to TRBD1. Germline V lookup: CDR1 SNHLY, CDR2 FYNNEI. With V trimmed by 4 bases and J by 4 bases, 6 bases remained unmatched. This CDR3 has 14 residues. The CDR3 sequence: CASSAWDRGETQYF. In DNA, the CDR3 is TGTGCCAGCAGTGCCTGGGACAGAGGAGAGACCCAGTACTTC.

This clonotype was found a few times. This chain links TRBV19 with TRBJ1-1; D is possibly TRBD1 (6 bases). V was clipped by 4 bases and J by 3 bases, with 12 bases between them. The germline gives CDR1 LNHDA, CDR2 SQIVND (reference sequence). There are 14 residues in the CDR3. CDR3 coding DNA: TGTGCCAGTAGTACGGGGGCCCTTTACACTGAAGCTTTCTTT. Its protein is CASSTGALYTEAFF.

Ten or more counts support this clonotype. V and J are TRBV11-3 and TRBJ1-1; no clear D. The CDR3 totals 14 residues. CDR1 and CDR2 from the germline V gene are SGHNT and YENEEA. V was pared by 2 bases and J by 1 base, with 8 bases between. CDR3 sequence: CASSLNGGNTEAFF. In DNA form, the CDR3 reads TGTGCCAGCAGCTTAAATGGAGGGAACACTGAAGCTTTCTTT.

This clonotype showed up just a few times. The V and J genes are TRBV12-5 and TRBJ1-1; D ambiguous. V was clipped by 0 bases and J by 2 bases, with 13 bases between them. CDR1 and CDR2 (germline): LGHNT, FRNRAP. The CDR3 loop spans 16 amino acids. CDR3 bases: TGTGCTAGTGGTTTGGTACTCGTGGAGGCAAACACTGAAGCTTTCTTT. It specifies CASGLVLVEANTEAFF.

This clonotype has more than one count but fewer than ten. J is TRBJ1-1 and V is TRBV6-1; D call uncertain. V was pared by 6 bases and J by 2 bases, with 10 bases between. CDR1 is MNHNS and CDR2 is SASEGT in the germline V gene. The CDR3 is 13 residues long. CDR3 sequence: CASRWTENTEAFF. CDR3 sequence (DNA): TGTGCCAGCAGGTGGACGGAAAACACTGAAGCTTTCTTT.

This clonotype showed up many times. The CDR3 nucleotides are TGCGCCAGCAGTCAATCTCGCAGGGTTGGCAATCAGCCCCAGCATTTT. Translating it yields CASSQSRRVGNQPQHF. The rearrangement joins TRBV23-1 to TRBJ1-5, with D possibly being TRBD1 (5 bases). TRBV23-1 counts as an open reading frame of uncertain function. The CDR3 is 16 residues long. V was shortened by 0 bases and J by 2 bases, with 11 bases between the two germline ends.

The CDR3 coding sequence is TGTGCCAGTAAAGGTTTTGGAATTAAGGGCTACGAGCAGTACTTC. Translated: CASKGFGIKGYEQYF. The rearrangement joins TRBV19 to TRBJ2-7; D not certain. The V end was cut by 7 bases, the J end by 3 bases, with 19 bases between. The CDR3 length is 15 residues. Per the germline V gene, CDR1 is LNHDA and CDR2 is SQIVND (reference sequence).

The gene calls are TRBV3-1 and TRBJ2-7; no clear D. Trimming cost V 1 base and J 6 bases, with 7 bases left between them. CDR1 and CDR2 (germline): LGHDT, YNNKEL (reference sequence). The CDR3 runs to 12 residues. DNA of the CDR3: TGTGCCAGCAGCCAAGGGATCTCCGAGCAGTACTTC. Encoded protein: CASSQGISEQYF.

The V and J genes are TRBV24-1 and TRBJ1-5; D remains ambiguous. CDR1 is KGHDR and CDR2 is SFDVKD in the germline V gene. V was cut by 3 bases and J by 3 bases, with 11 bases left in between. The CDR3 extends over 15 amino acids. CDR3 residues: CATSDQQTPNQPQHF. In DNA form, the CDR3 reads TGTGCCACCAGTGATCAGCAGACCCCCAATCAGCCCCAGCATTTT.

This clonotype has a count of ten or more. The chain has TRBV28 and TRBJ2-1; 9 bases line up with TRBD2. Germline lookup yields CDR1 MDHEN and CDR2 SYDVKM. The length of the CDR3 is 18 residues. V gave up 5 bases and J gave up 3 bases; unmatched junction bases: 14. The CDR3 spells CASSQGGAGGRSYNEQFF. CDR3 sequence (DNA): TGTGCCAGCAGTCAGGGTGGGGCGGGAGGGCGAAGCTACAATGAGCAGTTCTTC.

In DNA form, the CDR3 reads TGTGCCAGCAGCCAAGATCCCGGACAGGGGATAGGGTGGAACTATGGCTACACCTTC. This encodes CASSQDPGQGIGWNYGYTF. This chain uses TRBV3-1 with TRBJ1-2, with 9 bases lining up with TRBD1. CDR1 LGHDT and CDR2 YNNKEL come from the germline V gene (reference sequence). The CDR3 consists of 19 residues. The ends lost 0 bases at V and 2 bases at J; junction bases unmatched: 13.

The chain recombines TRBV5-1 with TRBJ2-7; weak D call: TRBD2 (6 bases). CDR3 length equals 14 residues. Trimming cost V 7 bases and J 3 bases, with 17 bases left between them. Germline CDR1 SGHRS, CDR2 YFSETQ. Here the CDR3 DNA reads TGCGCCAGCGGGGACTCGCACCGAGGCTACGAGCAGTACTTC. Amino acid sequence: CASGDSHRGYEQYF.

The V call is TRBV27, the J call TRBJ1-5; no clear D gene. With 3 bases removed from V and 9 bases from J, the gap between germline ends came to 12 bases. The germline V gene encodes CDR1 MNHEY and CDR2 SMNVEV (reference sequence). This CDR3 has 13 amino acids. The chain's CDR3 is CASSFGGTTPQHF. CDR3 nucleotides: TGTGCCAGCAGTTTCGGCGGAACAACGCCCCAGCATTTT.

This clonotype turned up a few times. The chain combines TRBV12-3 or TRBV12-4 with TRBJ1-3; 7 nucleotides align to TRBD1. The CDR3 runs to 15 residues. V lost 6 bases to trimming and J lost 0 bases; unmatched junction nucleotides: 5. In DNA form, the CDR3 reads TGTGCCAGCAGGCTGACAGGGAGCTCTGGAAACACCATATATTTT. Translation gives CASRLTGSSGNTIYF.

The chain couples TRBV4-1 to TRBJ2-5; no clear D gene. Germline V gene lookup returns CDR1 MGHRA and CDR2 YSYEKL. Trimming took 5 bases from V and 6 from J, leaving 16 bases between them. The CDR3 has 14 amino acids. The CDR3 DNA reads TGCGCCAGCAGCACCCTCAAAGGTGGAAAGACCCAGTACTTC. Translating gives CASSTLKGGKTQYF.

This clonotype was picked up many times. V gene TRBV20-1 combines with J gene TRBJ2-1; the D is unclear. V gave up 1 base and J gave up 4 bases, with 5 bases separating them. Germline V CDR1 and CDR2: DFQATT, SNEGSKA (reference sequence). The CDR3 totals 12 residues. CDR3 residues: CSARGLYNEQFF. CDR3 nucleotides: TGCAGTGCTAGAGGACTTTACAATGAGCAGTTCTTC.

Many counts were recorded for this clonotype. The rearrangement links TRBV19 to TRBJ1-5; 7 bases match TRBD1. The CDR3 loop spans 20 amino acids. V lost 5 bases to trimming and J lost 6 bases; unmatched junction nucleotides: 25. Germline V lookup: CDR1 LNHDA, CDR2 SQIVND (reference sequence). The CDR3 nucleotides are TGTGCCAGTAGTCCCGCCGGTGGGGTTCGTTCACAGGGGCTACGTCAGCCCCAGCATTTT. It yields the protein CASSPAGGVRSQGLRQPQHF.

The gene calls are TRBV13 and TRBJ1-1; D ambiguous. With 1 base removed from V and 6 bases from J, the gap between germline ends came to 6 bases. Germline assignment: CDR1 PRHDT and CDR2 FYEKMQ (reference sequence). The CDR3 is 12 amino acids. The CDR3 region is CASSLVRSEAFF. The CDR3 DNA sequence: TGTGCCAGCAGCTTAGTTCGGTCTGAAGCTTTCTTT.

Only a few counts were recorded for this clonotype. CDR3 protein: CASSLGARGNTIYF. The CDR3 DNA reads as TGTGCCAGCAGCTTAGGCGCCCGTGGAAACACCATATATTTT. The chain recombines TRBV7-6 with TRBJ1-3; D is unresolved. Looked up from germline, CDR1 is SGHVS and CDR2 is FNYEAQ. The germline V and J ends were trimmed by 1 base and 3 bases, with 7 bases remaining between them. This CDR3 spans 14 amino acids. The full variable domain, completed using reference TRBV7-6 and TRBJ1-3, is GAGVSQSPRYKVTKRGQDVALRCDPISGHVSLYWYRQALGQGPEFLTYFNYEAQQDKSGLPNDRFSAERPEGSISTLTIQRTEQRDSAMYRCASSLGARGNTIYFGEGSWLTVV.

This clonotype was seen a few times. The rearrangement links TRBV12-3 or TRBV12-4 to TRBJ1-4; D not resolved. Trimming pared 7 bases from V and 6 bases from J, leaving 15 bases between. CDR3 length: 14 residues. CDR3 protein: CASTYEGLYEKLFF. CDR3 nucleotides: TGTGCCAGCACCTATGAGGGTCTATATGAAAAACTGTTTTTT.

The V and J genes are TRBV7-6 and TRBJ2-2; D gene uncertain. Germline V lookup: CDR1 SGHVS, CDR2 FNYEAQ. The CDR3 is made up of 14 amino acids. Trimming shortened V by 1 base and J by 4 bases, and 7 bases separated the two germline ends. The CDR3 bases are TGTGCCAGCAGCTTAGTGGTAATCACCGGGGAGCTGTTTTTT. It is translated as CASSLVVITGELFF.

This clonotype occurred a few times. The chain employs TRBV4-1 and TRBJ2-6; maybe TRBD2 (5 bases). Germline V gene data show CDR1 as MGHRA and CDR2 as YSYEKL. The V gene lost 7 bases and the J gene lost 0 bases, with 16 bases spanning the gap. The CDR3 is 17 residues long. The CDR3 bases are TGCGCCAGCAATGGACTGGGCTCCAGCTCTGGGGCCAACGTCCTGACTTTC. This gives the protein CASNGLGSSSGANVLTF.

The rearrangement uses TRBV2 and TRBJ1-2, with unresolved D. Trimming pared 0 bases from V and 2 bases from J, leaving 7 bases between. The germline gives CDR1 SNHLY, CDR2 FYNNEI. The CDR3 totals 14 residues. The CDR3 nucleotides read TGTGCCAGCAGTGAAGCAAGACGGAACTATGGCTACACCTTC. It yields the protein CASSEARRNYGYTF.